These 29 T cell receptor beta chains came from one sample sequenced in a study of patients and donors after allogeneic stem cell transplantation. TCRdb re-called the RT-PCR reads with MiXCR, one entry per CDR3 protein. The sample holds some 960,000 distinct CDR3 sequences, roughly 17% seen once. The sequenced sample consisted of blood, either unsorted or a sorted T cell fraction (not recorded which). Receptors originate from a human donor who was either an allogeneic HSCT recipient or a stem cell or donor lymphocyte infusion donor (not recorded which). It is not recorded whose cells these are; they may come from a transplant donor.

The table lists this clonotype with a few counts. The chain has TRBV7-9 and TRBJ2-4, with D perhaps TRBD2 (5 bases). The CDR3 has 14 amino acids. Germline-derived CDR1 and CDR2 are SEHNR and FQNEAQ (reference sequence). V shed 5 bases and J shed 4 bases, with 12 bases lying between them. CDR3 residues: CASSTRPGKNIQYF. The DNA for the CDR3 is TGTGCCAGCAGCACACGGCCGGGGAAAAACATTCAGTACTTC.

This clonotype was detected a few times. This sequence joins TRBV24-1 and TRBJ2-1, with a tentative D call TRBD2 (6 bases). Germline loops: CDR1 KGHDR, CDR2 SFDVKD. The CDR3 runs to 14 residues. CDR3 sequence: CVTRAGGPGNEQFF. CDR3 nucleotide sequence: TGTGTGACCAGGGCAGGAGGGCCAGGCAATGAGCAGTTCTTC.

The chain couples TRBV7-8 to TRBJ1-5; D is undetermined. The V end was cut by 4 bases, the J end by 3 bases, with 10 bases between. The CDR3 covers 14 residues. Per the germline V gene, CDR1 is SGHVS and CDR2 is FQNEAQ. CDR3 nucleotide sequence: TGTGCCAGCAGCTCCGCGGGTAACAATCAGCCCCAGCATTTT. This encodes CASSSAGNNQPQHF.

The V and J genes are TRBV20-1 and TRBJ1-2; no clear D. From germline, CDR1 is DFQATT and CDR2 SNEGSKA (reference sequence). CDR3 length: 12 residues. V dropped 4 bases and J dropped 1 base, with 7 bases sitting between them. The CDR3 DNA follows: TGCAGTGCTAAGGCACTTAACTATGGCTACACCTTC. It codes for CSAKALNYGYTF.

In DNA, the CDR3 is TGTGCCAGCAGCTTAGTGAGGGTAGGGACTGAAGCTTTCTTT. It translates to CASSLVRVGTEAFF. The chain has TRBV7-8 and TRBJ1-1; D gene ambiguous. The CDR3 is made up of 14 amino acids. The ends were cut back, 1 base at V and 5 bases at J, with 11 bases in the middle. Per germline, CDR1 SGHVS and CDR2 FQNEAQ.

This clonotype was picked up a small number of times. The rearrangement joins TRBV11-2 to TRBJ2-2; a weak D match, TRBD2 (5 bases). Germline CDR1 and CDR2: SGHAT and FQNNGV. V was trimmed by 2 bases and J by 1 base, leaving 11 bases between them. This CDR3 is 16 amino acids long. This CDR3 is CASSLSRGVNTGELFF. The CDR3 coding sequence is TGTGCCAGCAGCTTAAGTCGGGGTGTGAACACCGGGGAGCTGTTTTTT.

This clonotype occurred a few times. The chain combines TRBV19 with TRBJ2-7; TRBD1 aligns across 7 bases. CDR1 LNHDA and CDR2 SQIVND come from the germline V gene (reference sequence). The junction had 7 bases not matched to a gene; V was cut back by 5 bases and J by 6 bases. This CDR3 is 13 amino acids long. The CDR3 bases are TGTGCCAGTAGTGTCGACAGGGTTTTCGAGCAGTACTTC. Translating it yields CASSVDRVFEQYF.

The rearrangement uses TRBV12-3 or TRBV12-4 and TRBJ2-6; weak D call: TRBD2 (5 bases). With 2 bases removed from V and 1 base from J, the gap between germline ends came to 9 bases. The CDR3 has 16 residues. CDR3 DNA sequence: TGTGCCAGCAGTTTATTAGAGGGATCTGGGGCCAACGTCCTGACTTTC. It codes for CASSLLEGSGANVLTF.

This clonotype was counted between two and nine times. The V and J genes are TRBV12-3 or TRBV12-4 and TRBJ2-5; D not certain. The CDR3 loop spans 13 amino acids. V shed 6 bases and J shed 7 bases, with 15 bases lying between them. This CDR3 is CASSPRSDGTQYF. In nucleotides, the CDR3 is TGTGCCAGCAGCCCGAGGAGCGATGGGACCCAGTACTTC.

The chain couples TRBV4-2 to TRBJ2-5, with 12 bases that match TRBD2. After removal of 4 bases from V and 9 bases from J, the junction contained 9 bases not matched to a gene. CDR1 is LGHNA, CDR2 YNFKEQ, per germline. The CDR3 runs to 15 residues. The CDR3 protein is CASSRTSGALTAQYF. In DNA, the CDR3 is TGTGCCAGCAGCCGGACTAGCGGGGCCCTTACGGCCCAGTACTTC.

This clonotype was detected a few times. V gene TRBV30 combines with J gene TRBJ2-1, with TRBD1 identical over 8 bases. V trimming: 2 bases; J trimming: 0 bases; junction bases outside the gene matches: 6. CDR1 GTSNPN and CDR2 SVGIG come from the germline V gene (reference sequence). CDR3 length: 16 amino acids. The CDR3 loop is CAWSSPGTGSYNEQFF. CDR3 DNA sequence: TGTGCCTGGAGTTCACCCGGGACAGGCTCCTACAATGAGCAGTTCTTC. Based on the CDR3 plus reference TRBV30 and TRBJ2-1, the full variable domain is SQTIHQWPATLVQPVGSPLSLECTVEGTSNPNLYWYRQAAGRGLQLLFYSVGIGQISSEVPQNLSASRPQDRQFILSSKKLLLSDSGFYLCAWSSPGTGSYNEQFFGPGTRLTVL.

In its sample, this clonotype was seen a few times. The V call is TRBV20-1, the J call TRBJ1-1; TRBD1 might be the D (5 bases). Per germline, CDR1 DFQATT and CDR2 SNEGSKA (reference sequence). The CDR3 totals 15 residues. Trimming stripped 1 base from V and 1 base from J, with 13 bases between. The CDR3 protein is CSARVEGRRNTEAFF. DNA of the CDR3: TGCAGTGCTAGAGTAGAGGGGCGGCGGAACACTGAAGCTTTCTTT.

The J gene is TRBJ2-6, the V gene TRBV7-3; D is unclear. V gave up 5 bases and J gave up 5 bases, with 10 bases separating them. Germline CDR1 and CDR2: SGHTA and FQGTGA. The CDR3 has 14 amino acids. The CDR3: CASSRTDRANVLTF. In DNA, the CDR3 is TGTGCCAGCAGCCGGACCGACAGGGCCAACGTCCTGACTTTC. Complete variable domain (other parts from reference TRBV7-3 and TRBJ2-6): GAGVSQTPSNKVTEKGKYVELRCDPISGHTALYWYRQSLGQGPEFLIYFQGTGAADDSGLPNDRFFAVRPEGSVSTLKIQRTERGDSAVYLCASSRTDRANVLTFGAGSRLTVL.

The chain joins TRBV6-2 or TRBV6-3 to TRBJ2-1; 9 bases are shared with TRBD1. V shed 5 bases, J shed 6 bases, and the junction held 11 bases outside the gene matches. The CDR3 covers 16 residues. Germline V CDR1 and CDR2: MNHEY, SVGEGT. The CDR3 here is CASSPRTGTGSNEQFF. CDR3 bases: TGTGCCAGCAGTCCAAGAACCGGGACAGGGAGCAATGAGCAGTTCTTC.

This clonotype has just a few counts. The chain has TRBV5-1 and TRBJ2-1; 8 bases match TRBD2. The germline V gene has CDR1 SGHRS and CDR2 YFSETQ. The length of the CDR3 is 15 residues. Unmatched junction bases numbered 8, after V lost 5 bases and J lost 4 bases. The CDR3 reads CASRRSGVPYNEQFF. CDR3 DNA sequence: TGCGCCAGCAGACGTAGCGGGGTCCCTTACAATGAGCAGTTCTTC.

V gene TRBV5-1 combines with J gene TRBJ2-3; 10 bases are a match to TRBD2. Unmatched junction bases numbered 14, after V lost 2 bases and J lost 5 bases. The germline V gene has CDR1 SGHRS and CDR2 YFSETQ. The CDR3 consists of 18 residues. CDR3 sequence: CASSFLYPLAGEVDTQYF. The CDR3, as DNA: TGCGCCAGCAGCTTCCTGTATCCTCTAGCGGGAGAAGTAGATACGCAGTATTTT.

The chain combines TRBV7-3 with TRBJ2-3; 10 bases line up with TRBD2. CDR1 is SGHTA and CDR2 is FQGTGA in the germline V gene. The CDR3 sequence is 16 residues long. The V gene end was trimmed by 0 bases and the J gene end by 3 bases; junction bases not matched to a gene: 3. CDR3 nucleotide sequence: TGTGCCAGCAGCTTAACTGCAGCGGGAGGGACAGATACGCAGTATTTT. Translated: CASSLTAAGGTDTQYF. The full variable domain, rest sourced from reference TRBV7-3 and TRBJ2-3, is GAGVSQTPSNKVTEKGKYVELRCDPISGHTALYWYRQSLGQGPEFLIYFQGTGAADDSGLPNDRFFAVRPEGSVSTLKIQRTERGDSAVYLCASSLTAAGGTDTQYFGPGTRLTVL.

This clonotype occurred many times. J is TRBJ1-5 and V is TRBV10-3; no reliable D call. Germline V CDR1 and CDR2: ENHRY, SYGVKD. The V gene lost 1 base and the J gene lost 5 bases, with 6 bases spanning the gap. This CDR3 is built from 13 residues. CDR3 DNA: TGTGCCATCAGTGAGTTTGAAGATCAGCCCCAGCATTTT. Amino acids: CAISEFEDQPQHF.

There are a few counts of this clonotype. V gene TRBV20-1 combines with J gene TRBJ2-1, with 11 bases fitting TRBD2. V was pared by 1 base and J by 7 bases, with 3 bases of the junction left unmatched. Germline assignment: CDR1 DFQATT and CDR2 SNEGSKA (reference sequence). The CDR3 runs to 14 residues. In DNA form, the CDR3 reads TGCAGTGCTAGAGGACTAGCGGGAAAAAATGAGCAGTTCTTC. Its protein product is CSARGLAGKNEQFF.

The J gene is TRBJ2-3, the V gene TRBV5-8; 8 bases agree with TRBD2. CDR1 and CDR2 from the germline V gene are SGHTS and YDEGEE. The length of the CDR3 is 15 residues. V lost 4 bases and J lost 7; bases outside the gene matches: 11. Written as DNA, the CDR3 is TGTGCCAGCAGCGCACTCCGGACTAGCCGGAATACGCAGTATTTT. This codes for CASSALRTSRNTQYF.

V and J are TRBV20-1 and TRBJ1-1; D gene ambiguous. The V end lost 0 bases, the J end lost 9 bases, and 11 bases lay between the germline ends. Germline V gives CDR1 DFQATT, CDR2 SNEGSKA (reference sequence). CDR3 size: 12 residues. Here the CDR3 reads CSARDDPLKAFF. The DNA for the CDR3 is TGCAGTGCTAGAGATGACCCCCTCAAAGCTTTCTTT.

For the CDR3, the DNA is TGTGCCAGCAGCGCGCCCCCCGGACTAGGGCTCTTAGGGCAGTTCTTC. Translation gives CASSAPPGLGLLGQFF. The chain uses TRBV7-2 and TRBJ2-1, with TRBD2 matching 7 bases. The CDR3 runs to 16 residues. CDR1 SGHTA and CDR2 FQGNSA come from the germline V gene. V lost 5 bases, J lost 12 bases, and 19 bases stayed unmatched.

The V and J genes are TRBV20-1 and TRBJ2-7; D uncertain. The CDR3 extends over 13 amino acids. V was trimmed by 6 bases and J by 2 bases, leaving 14 bases between them. Germline V gene data show CDR1 as DFQATT and CDR2 as SNEGSKA (reference sequence). This chain's CDR3 is CSARPQVPYEQYF. Written as DNA, the CDR3 is TGCAGTGCCCGTCCCCAGGTCCCCTACGAGCAGTACTTC.

The rearrangement joins TRBV4-2 to TRBJ2-5, with D possibly called TRBD1 or TRBD2 (5 bases each). V lost 4 bases and J 3 bases, leaving 15 bases between the germline ends. Germline V gene data show CDR1 as LGHNA and CDR2 as YNFKEQ. This CDR3 is 15 amino acids long. CDR3 region: CASSPRRGREETQYF. Here the CDR3 DNA reads TGTGCCAGCAGCCCCCGTCGGGGACGTGAAGAGACCCAGTACTTC.

The chain recombines TRBV20-1 with TRBJ2-3; 7 bases are a match to TRBD1. Germline lookup yields CDR1 DFQATT and CDR2 SNEGSKA (reference sequence). V was pared by 6 bases and J by 1 base, with 4 bases of the junction left unmatched. CDR3 length: 13 amino acids. In DNA, the CDR3 is TGCAGTGCCCGACAGGGCCGCACAGATACGCAGTATTTT. Protein product: CSARQGRTDTQYF.

The rearrangement joins TRBV7-3 to TRBJ1-1; D is ambiguous. V gave up 2 bases and J gave up 0 bases, with 16 bases separating them. This CDR3 is 17 amino acids long. Looked up from germline, CDR1 is SGHTA and CDR2 is FQGTGA. CDR3 region: CASSLLGSHPMNTEAFF. In nucleotides, the CDR3 is TGTGCCAGCAGCTTATTAGGCAGCCATCCTATGAACACTGAAGCTTTCTTT.

This clonotype appeared a few times. This sequence joins TRBV12-3 or TRBV12-4 and TRBJ1-4; 9 bases align to TRBD1. The CDR3 spans 13 residues. With V trimmed by 6 bases and J by 8 bases, 4 bases remained unmatched. The chain's CDR3 is CASSRGQGEKLFF. The CDR3 DNA is TGTGCCAGCAGCCGGGGACAGGGAGAAAAACTGTTTTTT.

In its sample, this clonotype was seen many times. V and J are TRBV7-9 and TRBJ1-1; D not certain. The V gene's germline CDR1 is SEHNR and CDR2 FQNEAQ (reference sequence). V was clipped by 1 base and J by 1 base, with 4 bases between them. This CDR3 comprises 13 residues. The CDR3 coding sequence is TGTGCCAGCAGCTTAGTGGCGAACACTGAAGCTTTCTTT. Protein sequence: CASSLVANTEAFF.

This clonotype was counted a few times. The V gene is TRBV7-2, the J gene TRBJ2-3, with 7 bases aligning to TRBD2. Germline values: CDR1 SGHTA, CDR2 FQGNSA. V gave up 5 bases and J gave up 4 bases; unmatched junction bases: 12. The CDR3 totals 16 residues. The CDR3 DNA follows: TGTGCCAGCAGCCCGGGGACTACCCCCGGGGCAGATACGCAGTATTTT. Its protein product is CASSPGTTPGADTQYF.